This TCR beta chain emerged from a study of yellow fever vaccine responses in identical twins. Study findings and constraints: Twin vaccine T cell responses reportedly seemed partly convergent, partly personalized.

As for this clonotype: What it recognizes is unknown.

Trimming cost V 2 bases and J 0 bases; bases outside gene matches: 8. CDR3 length equals 16 residues. Germline assignment: CDR1 SQVTM and CDR2 ANQGSEA. MiXCR, run by TCRdb on the RT-PCR reads, gives a single entry per CDR3 protein. The sample yields around 17,000 distinct CDR3 sequences, about four fifths seen once. V and J are TRBV29-1 and TRBJ2-3, with 7 nucleotides matching TRBD1. This specimen was T cells from blood (PBMCs), unsorted or a sorted subset (not recorded which), taken before or after yellow fever vaccination (not recorded which). The receptor comes from a woman aged 18-29 years who received the yellow fever vaccine. This CDR3 is CSVELGQNPSTDTQYF. In nucleotides, the CDR3 is TGCAGCGTTGAATTGGGACAGAACCCTAGCACAGATACGCAGTATTTT.